This is a list of T cell receptor beta chains from one sample in a study of T cells in Graves' hyperthyroidism and ophthalmopathy. TCRdb re-derived calls from the multiplex PCR reads in MiXCR, one entry per CDR3 protein. Among some 490,000 distinct CDR3 sequences listed, 15% to 20% were seen once. The material sequenced was blood. Every receptor here comes from a woman in her twenties or thirties with Graves' ophthalmopathy. The CDR3 runs from the conserved cysteine through the conserved F or W. Fields, in order: D gene, V gene, J gene, clone size, CDR3 length, CDR3 protein, CDR3 DNA. A D gene is named only where the DNA matches it firmly. Rows give clone size only sometimes, using once, few, many, or a class for an expanded clone.

>TRBD1|TRBV29-1|TRBJ2-5|many|15
CSVEADRGRGETQYF
TGCAGCGTTGAGGCAGACAGGGGGCGCGGCGAGACCCAGTACTTC
>TRBD1|TRBV19|TRBJ2-5|-|14
CASSMDRVFETQYF
TGTGCCAGTAGTATGGACAGGGTGTTTGAGACCCAGTACTTC
>TRBD1|TRBV5-4|TRBJ2-7|-|15
CASSLIGTGGYEQYF
TGTGCCAGCAGCTTGATCGGGACAGGGGGCTACGAGCAGTACTTC
>-|TRBV28|TRBJ2-7|-|14
CASRRTGDSYEQYF
TGTGCCAGCAGACGTACAGGCGACTCCTACGAGCAGTACTTC
>-|TRBV30|TRBJ1-1|many|13
CAWSHGGGPWAFF
TGTGCCTGGAGTCACGGGGGGGGACCGTGGGCTTTCTTT
>TRBD2|TRBV2|TRBJ2-1|many|16
CASSVFSGSSYNEQFF
TGTGCCAGCAGTGTATTTAGCGGGAGCTCCTACAATGAGCAGTTCTTC
>TRBD2|TRBV6-2/TRBV6-3|TRBJ2-1|many|14
CASNIKRERNEQFF
TGTGCCAGCAACATCAAGCGGGAGCGGAATGAGCAGTTCTTC
>-|TRBV2|TRBJ1-1|many|14
CASREDQGRTEAFF
TGTGCCAGCAGGGAAGACCAGGGCAGGACTGAAGCTTTCTTT
>-|TRBV5-4|TRBJ2-5|few|14
CASSQDSPQETQYF
TGTGCCAGCAGCCAGGACAGTCCACAAGAGACCCAGTACTTC
>TRBD1|TRBV4-1|TRBJ2-7|-|16
CASSQAAGTGVYEQYF
TGCGCCAGCAGCCAAGCGGCTGGGACAGGGGTGTACGAGCAGTACTTC
>-|TRBV30|TRBJ2-6|few|14
CAWSVLSGANVLTF
TGTGCCTGGAGTGTACTTTCTGGGGCCAACGTCCTGACTTTC